This T cell receptor beta chain originates from a study of OX40 agonist ivuxolimab in advanced cancers. Turning to the study itself: The dose-escalation cohort was about 87% male, with a mean age of about 58 years, ranging about 23 to 90. Partial responses were recorded for three patients, including one with hepatocellular carcinoma and two with cutaneous melanoma.

This table comes from immunoSEQ multiplex PCR, and its TCRdb copy is limited to in-frame clones, with some not included. The sample lists 55,000 to 90,000 clones, around nine tenths occurring once. As regards this clone: What it binds is unknown.

Trimming removed 5 bases from V and 7 bases from J; junction bases left unmatched: 3. Germline V lookup: CDR1 MNHNY, CDR2 SVGAGI (reference sequence). The length of the CDR3 is 14 residues. Study results and caveats: Normalized T-cell clonal expansion was also low in a subset of nonresponders. Individuals who were partial responders at 0.1-3.0 mg/kg had clonal expansion that ranked among the lowest.

The receptor was isolated from an adult with an advanced solid tumor such as melanoma, head and neck, liver or kidney cancer. The specimen was CD4+ or CD8+ T cells sorted from blood, collected in a trial of the OX40 agonist ivuxolimab. The gene calls are TRBV6-6 and TRBJ1-4; 11 nucleotides agree with TRBD1. The CDR3 protein is CASSHGTGGEKLFF. The DNA of the CDR3 is TGTGCCAGCAGTCACGGGACAGGGGGTGAAAAACTGTTTTTT.